Listed below are T cell receptor beta chains from one sample, sequenced in a study of control samples from healthy donors and cancer patients. Method: immunoSEQ multiplex PCR; TCRdb's copy keeps in-frame clones and lacks some. The repertoire has about 80,000 clones, around 90% of them found once; the top ten carry 7.6%. The specimen sequenced was blood. The receptors originated from a woman between 55 and 75 years old in good health. Both conserved end residues are part of each CDR3. Each record gives: V gene, clone size, J gene, D gene, CDR3 DNA, CDR3 protein. D genes are given only for firm matches. Clone size is shown for a subset of rows, as once, few, many or a class of expanded clone.

TRBV3-1/TRBV3-2	.	TRBJ1-1	TRBD1	TGTGCCAGCAGCCCGAGGACAGGACCGAACACTGAAGCTTTCTTT	CASSPRTGPNTEAFF
TRBV18	.	TRBJ1-1	TRBD1	TGTGCCAGCTCAAAGGGGGCAGGGACTGAAGCTTTCTTT	CASSKGAGTEAFF
TRBV7-2	once	TRBJ2-7	TRBD2	TGTGCCAGCAGCTTAAGAAGCGGGGGCCACGAGCAGTACTTC	CASSLRSGGHEQYF
TRBV28	few	TRBJ1-5	.	TGTGCCAGCAGCCCTCCGAGGGGCGGCCTCAACATTGGACATTTT	CASSPPRGGLNIGHF
TRBV28	.	TRBJ2-2	.	TGTGCCAGCAATTCGGGAACAGCGATGAACACCGGGGAGCTGTTTTTT	CASNSGTAMNTGELFF
TRBV19	.	TRBJ2-4	.	TGTGCCAGTAGTATAGGAGGCAGTAGAATGGACATTCAGTACTTC	CASSIGGSRMDIQYF
TRBV28	few	TRBJ1-2	.	TGTGCCAGCAGCCGAATCAGGCGGGACACAACTAACTATGGCTACACCTTC	CASSRIRRDTTNYGYTF
TRBV7-9	.	TRBJ2-5	TRBD2	TGTGCCAGCAGCTCCCGACTAGCGGGGGGCCAAGAGACCCAGTACTTC	CASSSRLAGGQETQYF
TRBV24-1	few	TRBJ1-1	TRBD1	TGTGCCACCTTTGGACAGGTCCCCGGTTTTACTGAAGCTTTCTTT	CATFGQVPGFTEAFF
TRBV28	.	TRBJ1-3	.	TGTGCCAGCAACCTACCAGCCGAGGGCTCTGGAAACACCATATATTTT	CASNLPAEGSGNTIYF
TRBV5-1	.	TRBJ1-1	.	TGCGCCAGCAGCTTTCGAGGGGGGACGTGGCGATCGAACAACACTGAAGCTTTCTTT	CASSFRGGTWRSNNTEAFF
TRBV6-1	once	TRBJ1-5	.	TGTGCCAGCAGTGAACGGTTGGGCAATCAGCCCCAGCATTTT	CASSERLGNQPQHF
TRBV19	.	TRBJ1-1	TRBD1	TGTGCCAGTAGTACCTGGACAGGGACGTGGAACACTGAAGCTTTCTTT	CASSTWTGTWNTEAFF
TRBV15	.	TRBJ2-3	.	TGTGCCACCAAGGCTCTAGGAAACACAGATACGCAGTATTTT	CATKALGNTDTQYF
TRBV5-1	.	TRBJ2-1	.	TGCGCCAGCAGCTTGGTCCCTAGCAGAGACAATGAGCAGTTCTTC	CASSLVPSRDNEQFF
TRBV5-6	.	TRBJ2-2	.	TGTGCCAGTCGACTAGGATTTAACACCGGGGAGCTGTTTTTT	CASRLGFNTGELFF
TRBV18	.	TRBJ2-3	TRBD1	TGTGCCAGCTCACCTGGGGGACAGCGGTTCCCAGATACGCAGTATTTT	CASSPGGQRFPDTQYF
TRBV11-2	few	TRBJ1-1	.	TGTGCCAGCAGCCTGGTGGGAATACTCGAAGCTTTCTTT	CASSLVGILEAFF
TRBV29-1	.	TRBJ2-1	.	TGCAGCGTTGCGGGGACGGAAAAGGAGAATGAGCAGTTCTTC	CSVAGTEKENEQFF
TRBV4-1	medium-sized	TRBJ1-5	.	TGCGCCAGCAGCCAAGAGGTCGGCCAGGGATACCAGCCCCAGCATTTT	CASSQEVGQGYQPQHF
TRBV18	.	TRBJ1-1	.	TGTGCCAGCAGGAGGGGAGAAGTCACTGAAGCTTTCTTT	CASRRGEVTEAFF
TRBV7-8	.	TRBJ2-1	.	TGTGCCAGCAGCGCGGAGGGAAAGCAGTTCTTC	CASSAEGKQFF
TRBV29-1	.	TRBJ1-2	.	TGCAGCGTTGATCGTATCCAAAACTATGGCTACACCTTC	CSVDRIQNYGYTF
TRBV6-1	.	TRBJ1-2	TRBD1	TGTGCCAGCAGTGAAGCTCGACAGGGGGCCGGGTATGGCTACACCTTC	CASSEARQGAGYGYTF
TRBV4-2	.	TRBJ2-5	TRBD1	TGTGCCAGCAGCCAGTCACAGGGGGCGAGGGGTCAAGAGACCCAGTACTTC	CASSQSQGARGQETQYF
TRBV21-1	.	TRBJ2-3	.	TGTGCCAGCAGGGAATGGGACAGGGGGCGAGATACGCAGTATTTT	CASREWDRGRDTQYF
TRBV27	few	TRBJ1-2	.	TGTGCCAGCGTTCCCCCCCGGGAGAACTATGGCTACACCTTC	CASVPPRENYGYTF
TRBV30	.	TRBJ1-5	.	TGTGCCTGGAGTGTCATGGGGCAAGTCAATCAGCCCCAGCATTTT	CAWSVMGQVNQPQHF
TRBV9	.	TRBJ2-1	TRBD2	TGTGCCAGCAGCGTTGGGACTAGCATGGGTGAGCAGTTCTTC	CASSVGTSMGEQFF
TRBV6-6	.	TRBJ2-2	TRBD2	TGTGCCAGCAGAAGACTAGCGGGGAACACCGGGGAGCTGTTTTTT	CASRRLAGNTGELFF
TRBV5-1	.	TRBJ2-5	.	TGCGCCAGCAGCTTGGTAGGCAGGGAGACCCAGTACTTC	CASSLVGRETQYF
TRBV25-1	.	TRBJ2-2	.	TGTGCCAGCACCCAAACTGAAGGGGGCGGGAACGGGGAGCTGTTTTTT	CASTQTEGGGNGELFF
TRBV4-3	.	TRBJ2-1	.	TGCGCCAGCAGCCAAGAGAGTAGCTCGGAGTCCTACAATGAGCAGTTCTTC	CASSQESSSESYNEQFF
TRBV10-3	.	TRBJ1-3	.	TGTGCCATCAGTGAAACGGCTCGCTCTGGAAACACCATATATTTT	CAISETARSGNTIYF
TRBV19	.	TRBJ1-5	.	TGTGCCAGTAGTATCGCCCGCAATCAGCCCCAGCATTTT	CASSIARNQPQHF
TRBV2	.	TRBJ1-2	.	TGTGCCAGCAGTGAAGGGGGGCAGTATGGCTACACCTTC	CASSEGGQYGYTF
TRBV7-2	.	TRBJ2-2	TRBD2	TGTGCCAGCAGCTTGACTAGCCCGAACACCGGGGAGCTGTTTTTT	CASSLTSPNTGELFF
TRBV7-8	.	TRBJ1-3	.	TGTGCCAGCAGCTGGACCGGGCAATACTCTGGAAACACCATATATTTT	CASSWTGQYSGNTIYF
TRBV7-9	.	TRBJ2-2	.	TGTGCCAGCAGCTTCCCGGGGTACCTAGACACCGGGGAGCTGTTTTTT	CASSFPGYLDTGELFF
TRBV11-2	.	TRBJ2-1	.	TGTGCCAGCAGCTTTGGGGGGGCGAGCTCCTACAATGAGCAGTTCTTC	CASSFGGASSYNEQFF
TRBV2	.	TRBJ1-2	.	TGTGCCAGCAGGCGGGTGGGTTATGGCTACACCTTC	CASRRVGYGYTF
TRBV10-1	.	TRBJ2-6	TRBD1	TGCGCCAGCAGCGTACAGGGGGCGCTGGGGGGGGCCAACGTCCTGACTTTC	CASSVQGALGGANVLTF
TRBV29-1	.	TRBJ1-2	.	TGCAGCGTGGCGGGGGGAAACTATGGCTACACCTTC	CSVAGGNYGYTF
TRBV5-1	.	TRBJ2-7	TRBD2	TGCGCCAGCAGCCAGGAGAGCCTAGCGGGAGACACCTACGAGCAGTACTTC	CASSQESLAGDTYEQYF
TRBV24-1	once	TRBJ1-1	.	TGTGCCACCAGTGATCCTAAGGGGGTACCGCAAGTGAACACTGAAGCTTTCTTT	CATSDPKGVPQVNTEAFF
TRBV15	.	TRBJ1-2	.	TGTGCCACCAGCAGAGATAAGGGTTTAGGTGGCTACACCTTC	CATSRDKGLGGYTF
TRBV7-2	.	TRBJ2-1	.	TGTGCCAGCAGCTTTGGTACGGTTTCCTACAATGAGCAGTTCTTC	CASSFGTVSYNEQFF
TRBV18	.	TRBJ1-2	TRBD1	TGTGCCAGCTCACCGGGGACAGGGGGTGGCTACACCTTC	CASSPGTGGGYTF
TRBV19	.	TRBJ1-1	.	TGTGCCAGTCTGTCGACTCGGAACACTGAAGCTTTCTTT	CASLSTRNTEAFF
TRBV6-2/TRBV6-3	.	TRBJ1-5	.	TGTGCCAGCAGTTACTCGATGGAGAGCAATCAGCCCCAGCATTTT	CASSYSMESNQPQHF
TRBV7-2	.	TRBJ2-5	.	TGTGCCAGCAGAAAGGAGGGGGTGGACCAAGAGACCCAGTACTTC	CASRKEGVDQETQYF